These 14 T cell receptor beta chains were all obtained from the same sample, sequenced in a study of blood T cell repertoires in COVID-19. The table came from immunoSEQ multiplex PCR; TCRdb's copy has only in-frame clones and leaves some out. The repertoire holds 200,000 to 250,000 clones, with roughly 85% as singletons. The sequenced material came from PBMCs or T cells enriched from blood (not recorded which). The receptor source for this set is a woman aged 50 to 60 who had been exposed to COVID-19.

V gene TRBV6-6 combines with J gene TRBJ1-2, with 8 bases aligning to TRBD1. The germline V gene encodes CDR1 MNHNY and CDR2 SVGAGI (reference sequence). V gave up 7 bases and J gave up 8 bases; unmatched junction bases: 15. This CDR3 is 15 amino acids long. CDR3 sequence: CASNPSGQGAIGYTF. CDR3 sequence (DNA): TGTGCCAGCAACCCCTCCGGCCAGGGGGCAATCGGCTACACCTTC.

The J gene is TRBJ1-2, the V gene TRBV7-2; 9 nucleotides align to TRBD1. The J segment lost 7 bases and the V segment lost 4 bases, leaving 4 bases of the junction unmatched. Germline-derived CDR1 and CDR2 are SGHTA and FQGNSA. CDR3 size: 13 residues. The CDR3 spells CASSSGTGLGYTF. The CDR3 region has the DNA TGTGCCAGCAGCTCCGGGACAGGGCTTGGCTACACCTTC. The variable domain in full, completed from reference TRBV7-2 and TRBJ1-2, reads GAGVSQSPSNKVTEKGKDVELRCDPISGHTALYWYRQSLGQGLEFLIYFQGNSAPDKSGLPSDRFSAERTGGSVSTLTIQRTQQEDSAVYLCASSSGTGLGYTFGSGTRLTVV.

The chain couples TRBV11-2 to TRBJ2-4; a possible D gene is TRBD2 (5 bases). V was clipped by 5 bases and J by 5 bases, with 10 bases between them. The CDR3 length is 13 residues. CDR1 and CDR2 (germline): SGHAT, FQNNGV. CDR3 sequence: CASSQPGENIQYF. DNA of the CDR3: TGTGCCAGCAGCCAACCCGGGGAAAACATTCAGTACTTC.

In this sample, this clone turned up once. This sequence joins TRBV5-5 and TRBJ2-3; perhaps TRBD2 as D (6 bases). The CDR3 covers 14 residues. CDR1 SGHKS and CDR2 YYEKEE come from the germline V gene (reference sequence). V was cut by 0 bases and J by 4 bases, with 9 bases left in between. CDR3 sequence: CASSLGLGADTQYF. The DNA of the CDR3 is TGTGCCAGCAGCTTGGGACTAGGGGCAGATACGCAGTATTTT.

The chain is built from TRBV18 and TRBJ1-1, with unresolved D. The CDR3 contains 12 residues. Germline CDR1 KGHSH, CDR2 LQKENI. V dropped 3 bases and J dropped 8 bases, with 10 bases sitting between them. The CDR3 DNA reads TGTGCCAGCTCACCGATCCGAGGCGAAGCTTTCTTT. Translating gives CASSPIRGEAFF.

This sequence joins TRBV5-1 and TRBJ2-3, with TRBD2 matching 14 bases. Germline CDR1 reads SGHRS; CDR2 reads YFSETQ. The CDR3 runs to 18 residues. V was clipped by 4 bases and J by 0 bases; unmatched bases: 7. The CDR3 nucleotides read TGCGCCAGCAGCCCTCGACTAGCGGGGGGGATCAGCACAGATACGCAGTATTTT. This codes for CASSPRLAGGISTDTQYF.

This chain joins TRBV2 and TRBJ1-3, with unresolved D. The germline V gene encodes CDR1 SNHLY and CDR2 FYNNEI. The CDR3 sequence is 16 residues long. Trimming removed 5 bases at V and 0 bases at J, with 14 bases between. CDR3 nucleotides: TGTGCCAGCAGTAAAAAGTGGTCAGGCTCTGGAAACACCATATATTTT. Amino acid sequence: CASSKKWSGSGNTIYF.

The V call is TRBV5-8, the J call TRBJ1-1; D gene unclear. The CDR3 runs 11 residues. Trimming removed 3 bases at V and 7 bases at J, with 7 bases between. Germline CDR1 and CDR2: SGHTS and YDEGEE. CDR3 nucleotide sequence: TGTGCCAGCAGCTGGCAGTTTGAAGCTTTCTTT. As protein: CASSWQFEAFF.

The gene calls are TRBV29-1 and TRBJ1-4; tentative D call: TRBD1 (5 bases). CDR3 size: 15 residues. Trimming cost V 6 bases and J 4 bases, with 18 bases left between them. Germline CDR1 and CDR2: SQVTM and ANQGSEA. The CDR3 loop reads CSVNPSGARNEKLFF. The CDR3 coding sequence is TGCAGCGTCAACCCGAGCGGGGCTCGTAATGAAAAACTGTTTTTT.

The rearrangement joins TRBV5-1 to TRBJ1-5; TRBD1 matches at 9 bases. V gave up 1 base and J gave up 4 bases; unmatched junction bases: 3. From germline, CDR1 is SGHRS and CDR2 YFSETQ. This CDR3 has 15 residues. CDR3: CASSLTGGGNQPQHF. CDR3 in DNA: TGCGCCAGCAGCTTGACAGGGGGCGGGAATCAGCCCCAGCATTTT.

CDR3 residues: CASSSHELMNTEAFF. In DNA form, the CDR3 reads TGTGCCAGCAGTTCTCACGAACTTATGAACACTGAAGCTTTCTTT. The V call is TRBV6-2 or TRBV6-3, the J call TRBJ1-1; D gene unclear. This CDR3 region has 15 residues. Germline V CDR1 and CDR2: MNHEY, SVGEGT. V was trimmed by 4 bases and J by 0 bases, leaving 12 bases between them.

The chain links TRBV30 to TRBJ2-3, with 10 positions matching TRBD1. V was clipped by 0 bases and J by 1 base; unmatched bases: 1. Germline-derived CDR1 and CDR2 are GTSNPN and SVGIG (reference sequence). CDR3 size: 15 residues. The DNA of the CDR3 is TGTGCCTGGAGTGTAGGACAGGGGGGCACAGATACGCAGTATTTT. The encoded protein is CAWSVGQGGTDTQYF.

J is TRBJ2-3 and V is TRBV19; TRBD2 aligns across 9 bases. CDR1 and CDR2 from the germline V gene are LNHDA and SQIVND (reference sequence). The CDR3 has 14 residues. Unmatched junction bases numbered 6, after V lost 7 bases and J lost 4 bases. The DNA of the CDR3 is TGTGCCAGTACTTCGACTAGCGGATCAGATACGCAGTATTTT. Its translation: CASTSTSGSDTQYF.

The V gene is TRBV7-9, the J gene TRBJ2-1; the match to TRBD1 covers 9 bases. Unmatched junction bases numbered 7, after V lost 5 bases and J lost 5 bases. Looked up from germline, CDR1 is SEHNR and CDR2 is FQNEAQ (reference sequence). This CDR3 region has 15 residues. The CDR3 region has the DNA TGTGCCAGCAGCCCCGACAGGGGGATCGACAATGAGCAGTTCTTC. It specifies CASSPDRGIDNEQFF.